The 2 T cell receptor beta chains below were found in one sample sequenced in a study of vaccination effects on CD4 cells after COVID-19. An approximately 10-day culture period preceded the isolation of CD4+ T cells. Their cognate antigens are unknown. The assay was immunoSEQ multiplex PCR, and TCRdb's table has in-frame clones only and misses some. The sample has some 49,000 clones, roughly four fifths seen once; the top ten hold roughly 8.6%. The material sequenced was CD4+ T cells from PBMCs cultured without peptide, taken before COVID-19 vaccination. These receptors were collected from a human donor who had a prior SARS-CoV-2 infection.

The chain is built from TRBV25-1 and TRBJ2-5; TRBD1 aligns across 9 bases. The trim removed 6 bases at V and 4 bases at J, leaving 9 bases unmatched. Germline CDR1 is MGHDK and CDR2 is SYGVNS. The CDR3 consists of 15 residues. CDR3 sequence: CASSMGQGKGETQYF. In DNA, the CDR3 is TGTGCCAGCAGCATGGGACAGGGAAAGGGAGAGACCCAGTACTTC.

Worth noting for this clone: At one of its ends the junction is not consistent with the germline gene, which may arise from a read error. This sample includes further DNA sequences coding for the same CDR3. The chain combines TRBV7-9 with TRBJ1-1; D is unclear. Germline loops: CDR1 SEHNR, CDR2 FQNEAQ (reference sequence). The length of the CDR3 is 11 residues. CDR3 region: CASSLGREAFF. CDR3 coding DNA: TGTGCCAGCAGTTTAGGTCGTGAAGCTTTCTTT.